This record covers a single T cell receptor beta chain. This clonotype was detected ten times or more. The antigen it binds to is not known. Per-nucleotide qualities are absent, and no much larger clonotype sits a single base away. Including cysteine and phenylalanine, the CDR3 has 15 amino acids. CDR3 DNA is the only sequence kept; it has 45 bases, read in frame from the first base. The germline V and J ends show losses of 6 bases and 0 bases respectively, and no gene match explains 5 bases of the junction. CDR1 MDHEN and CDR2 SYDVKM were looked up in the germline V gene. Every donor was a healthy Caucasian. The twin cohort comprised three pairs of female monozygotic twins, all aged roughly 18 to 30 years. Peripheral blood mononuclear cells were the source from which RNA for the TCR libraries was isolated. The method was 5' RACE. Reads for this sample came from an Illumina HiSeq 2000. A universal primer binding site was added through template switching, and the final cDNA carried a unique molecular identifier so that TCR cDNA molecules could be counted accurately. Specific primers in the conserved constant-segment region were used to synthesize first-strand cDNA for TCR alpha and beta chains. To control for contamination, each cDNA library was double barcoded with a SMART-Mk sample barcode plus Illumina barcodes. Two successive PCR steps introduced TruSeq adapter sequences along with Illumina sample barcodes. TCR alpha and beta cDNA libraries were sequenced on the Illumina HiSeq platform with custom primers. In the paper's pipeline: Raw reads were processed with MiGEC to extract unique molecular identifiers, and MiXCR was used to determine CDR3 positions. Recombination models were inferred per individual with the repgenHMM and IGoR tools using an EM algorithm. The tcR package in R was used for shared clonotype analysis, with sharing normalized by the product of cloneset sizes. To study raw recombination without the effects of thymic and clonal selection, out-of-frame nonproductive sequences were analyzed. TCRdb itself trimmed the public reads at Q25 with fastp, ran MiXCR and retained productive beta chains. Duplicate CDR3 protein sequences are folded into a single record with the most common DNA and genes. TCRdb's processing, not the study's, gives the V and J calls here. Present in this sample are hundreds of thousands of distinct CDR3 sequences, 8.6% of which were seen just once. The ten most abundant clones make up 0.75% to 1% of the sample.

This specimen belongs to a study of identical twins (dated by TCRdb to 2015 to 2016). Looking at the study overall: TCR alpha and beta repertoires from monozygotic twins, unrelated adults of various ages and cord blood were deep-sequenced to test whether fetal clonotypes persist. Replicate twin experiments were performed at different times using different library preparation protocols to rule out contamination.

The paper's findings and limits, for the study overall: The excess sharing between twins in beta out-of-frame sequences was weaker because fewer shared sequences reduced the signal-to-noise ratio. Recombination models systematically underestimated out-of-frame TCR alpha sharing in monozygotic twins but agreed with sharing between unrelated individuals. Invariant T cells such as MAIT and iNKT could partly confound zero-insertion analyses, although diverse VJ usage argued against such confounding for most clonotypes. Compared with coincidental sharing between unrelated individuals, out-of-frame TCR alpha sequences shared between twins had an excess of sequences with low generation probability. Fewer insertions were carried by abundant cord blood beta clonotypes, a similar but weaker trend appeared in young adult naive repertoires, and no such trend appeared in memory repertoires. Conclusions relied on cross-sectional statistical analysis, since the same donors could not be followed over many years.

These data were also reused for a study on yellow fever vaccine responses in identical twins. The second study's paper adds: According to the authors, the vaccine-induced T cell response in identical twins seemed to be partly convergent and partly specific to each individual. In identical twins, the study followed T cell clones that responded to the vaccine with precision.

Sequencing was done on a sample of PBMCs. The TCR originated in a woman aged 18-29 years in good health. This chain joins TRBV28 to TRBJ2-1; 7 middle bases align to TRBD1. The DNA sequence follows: TGTGCCAGCAGCGCAGGGGGTAACTCCTACAATGAGCAGTTCTTC. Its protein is CASSAGGNSYNEQFF.